These T cell receptor beta chains were read from a single sample in a study of blood T cells in healthy people across ages. TCRdb ran MiXCR on the 5' RACE reads and lists one entry per CDR3 protein. The table has about a million distinct CDR3 sequences, about 51% seen once; the top ten hold 20% to 25%. The sample comprised blood. The origin of the receptors is a woman aged 55-75 years in good health. The CDR3 runs from the conserved cysteine through the conserved F or W. The D gene is left open where the match is weak. Clone size is given for some rows only: seen once, a few or many times, or a class if the clone is expanded.

D gene,J gene,clone size,V gene,CDR3 DNA,CDR3 protein
TRBD1,TRBJ2-3,.,TRBV3-1,TGTGCCAGCAGCTCGGGCCCATGGACAGGGGGCGCGGATACGCAGTATTTT,CASSSGPWTGGADTQYF
.,TRBJ2-1,.,TRBV9,TGTGCCAGCAGCGTAGAGAGGTACTCCTACGAGCAGTTCTTC,CASSVERYSYEQFF
TRBD1,TRBJ1-4,.,TRBV12-3/TRBV12-4,TGTGCCAGCCTCGGGACCACAGGGGGGAGAGAAAAACTGTTTTTT,CASLGTTGGREKLFF
.,TRBJ1-2,.,TRBV11-2,TGTGCCAGCAGCCCGGGCGGGGGGAATGGCTACACCTTC,CASSPGGGNGYTF
.,TRBJ2-5,.,TRBV28,TGTGCCAGCAGTTCACTTATGAAACAAGAGACCCAGTACTTC,CASSSLMKQETQYF
.,TRBJ1-1,.,TRBV20-1,TGCAGTGCTAGAGAGTCAGGAGACACTGAAGCTTTCTTT,CSARESGDTEAFF
.,TRBJ2-5,.,TRBV20-1,TGCAGTGCTGGGCCGGCCCAAGGGTCCCAGTACTTC,CSAGPAQGSQYF
.,TRBJ1-2,.,TRBV29-1,TGCAGCGTTGAAGATTGGCAGGGGTCTGATGGCTACACCTTC,CSVEDWQGSDGYTF
.,TRBJ1-2,.,TRBV28,TGTGCCAGCAGTTTTTTCTCCGGCTACACCTTC,CASSFFSGYTF
TRBD1,TRBJ2-6,.,TRBV5-1,TGCGCCAGCCGCCGGGACAGAATCTCTGGGGCCAACGTCCTGACTTTC,CASRRDRISGANVLTF
.,TRBJ2-5,few,TRBV6-1,TGTGCCAGCAACGGAAACAGTTTCATGACCCAGTACTTC,CASNGNSFMTQYF
TRBD2,TRBJ2-7,.,TRBV4-1,TGCGCCGGCAGCCAAACGCGACTAGCGGGAGTAGGGGAGCAGTACTTC,CAGSQTRLAGVGEQYF
TRBD1,TRBJ2-7,few,TRBV12-3/TRBV12-4,TGTGCCAGCAGGAGGGACAGGGGGATCGACGAGCAGTACTTC,CASRRDRGIDEQYF
.,TRBJ1-2,once,TRBV6-5,TGTGCCGGCGGAAGACCTCCGTCCGCCGGCTATGGCTACACCTTC,CAGGRPPSAGYGYTF
.,TRBJ2-5,.,TRBV12-3/TRBV12-4,TGTGCCAGCGGACCCCCCGGGCTTCAAGAGACCCAGTACTTC,CASGPPGLQETQYF
.,TRBJ2-1,.,TRBV5-1,TGCGCCAGCAGCCCTCTAGCGAATAGCTACAATGAGCAGTTCTTC,CASSPLANSYNEQFF
TRBD1,TRBJ2-1,.,TRBV3-1,TGTGCCAGCAGGTCGACAGGGTCCTACAATGAGCAGTTCTTC,CASRSTGSYNEQFF
TRBD1,TRBJ1-1,.,TRBV7-8,TGTGCCAGCAGCTTAGCCAGAATTACGGACAGGGGCATGAGCACTGAAGCTTTCTTT,CASSLARITDRGMSTEAFF
.,TRBJ2-1,.,TRBV29-1,TGCAGCGCTGTCCTGGTGGATGAGCAGTTCTTC,CSAVLVDEQFF
.,TRBJ2-7,.,TRBV6-2/TRBV6-3,TGTGCCAGCAGTTACTCGAGACGGTCCTACGAGCAGTACTTC,CASSYSRRSYEQYF
TRBD2,TRBJ2-3,few,TRBV20-1,TGCAGTGCTAGTTCACTAGCGGGAGACACAGATACGCAGTATTTT,CSASSLAGDTDTQYF
.,TRBJ1-5,.,TRBV4-3,TGCGCCAGCAGCCAAGACCCTTTCCAGCCCCAGCATTTT,CASSQDPFQPQHF
.,TRBJ1-1,few,TRBV20-1,TGCAGTGCTAGATCGGTTTTGAACACTGAAGCTTTCTTT,CSARSVLNTEAFF
.,TRBJ1-1,once,TRBV7-3,TGTGCCAGCAGCTTACCGCACGCTGAAGCTTTCTTT,CASSLPHAEAFF
TRBD1,TRBJ2-7,.,TRBV6-6,TGTGCCAGCAGTTACCCGAGAGGGGGCCAAGTTTACGAGCAGTACTTC,CASSYPRGGQVYEQYF
.,TRBJ2-6,few,TRBV13,TGTGCCAGCAGCTTATTGGGAACTGGGGCCAACGTCCTGACTTTC,CASSLLGTGANVLTF
.,TRBJ2-1,.,TRBV7-3,TGTGCCAGCAGCTTAACGGGGCAGCAGGAGCAGTTCTTC,CASSLTGQQEQFF
TRBD2,TRBJ2-7,.,TRBV10-3,TGTGCCACCTCTACTAGCGGGAGTCCCCCCCACGAGCAGTACTTC,CATSTSGSPPHEQYF
.,TRBJ2-7,.,TRBV6-2/TRBV6-3,TGTGCCAGCCGGACTTCCCAGTACGAGCAGTACTTC,CASRTSQYEQYF
TRBD2,TRBJ2-3,few,TRBV4-1,TGCGCCAGCAGTCCAGAGGCGGGAGTCATAGATACGCAGTATTTT,CASSPEAGVIDTQYF
TRBD1,TRBJ1-6,few,TRBV20-1,TGCAGTGCTAGAGGGTGGGACAGCTTTTCACCCCTCCACTTT,CSARGWDSFSPLHF
TRBD2,TRBJ2-1,.,TRBV6-2/TRBV6-3,TGTGCCAGCAGGGATACTAGCGGGAGGGCCAATGAGCAGTTCTTC,CASRDTSGRANEQFF
.,TRBJ2-2,few,TRBV7-9,TGTGCCAGCAGCAGGACAGCTCCGAACACCGGGGAGCTGTTTTTT,CASSRTAPNTGELFF
.,TRBJ2-7,.,TRBV20-1,TGCAGTGCTGAGGACCCAACTAGTTCGTACGAGCAGTACTTC,CSAEDPTSSYEQYF
.,TRBJ2-1,.,TRBV5-5,TGTGCCAGCAGCTTTCGGCCAAGGCGGGATTCCTACAATGAGCAGTTCTTC,CASSFRPRRDSYNEQFF
.,TRBJ1-5,.,TRBV27,TGTGCCAGCAGACTCGGGGGTGTAAATCAGCCCCAGCATTTT,CASRLGGVNQPQHF
TRBD2,TRBJ2-3,few,TRBV4-1,TGCGCCAGCAGCCAAGATTGGACTAGCGGGGGGACAGATACGCAGTATTTT,CASSQDWTSGGTDTQYF
.,TRBJ2-1,few,TRBV27,TGTGCCAGCCAACCTCTTGAGGGGTTCTACAATGAGCAGTTCTTC,CASQPLEGFYNEQFF
TRBD2,TRBJ2-5,.,TRBV3-1,TGTGCCAGCAGCCAAGACCTAGCGGGGGGGGGAGAGACCCAGTACTTC,CASSQDLAGGGETQYF
.,TRBJ2-1,.,TRBV30,TGTGTCTGGAGTACAGCCTACAATGAGCAGTTCTTC,CVWSTAYNEQFF
.,TRBJ2-5,.,TRBV25-1,TGTGCCAGCAGACGACAGGCCCAAGAGACCCAGTACTTC,CASRRQAQETQYF
.,TRBJ2-1,.,TRBV6-1,TGTGCCAGCAGTGAATTCGGGGCCGCCAATGAGCAGTTCTTC,CASSEFGAANEQFF
TRBD2,TRBJ2-4,.,TRBV3-1,TGTGCCAGCAGCCAGGGTAGCGGGAGTAGGATGGGGGAAAACATTCAGTACTTC,CASSQGSGSRMGENIQYF
.,TRBJ2-5,.,TRBV20-1,TGCAGTGCTAGAGATAGGCTGGGACTCGGAGAGACCCAGTACTTC,CSARDRLGLGETQYF
.,TRBJ2-5,few,TRBV29-1,TGCAGCGTTGATTTTCCGGCTAACCAAGAGACCCAGTACTTC,CSVDFPANQETQYF